The rows below give T cell receptor beta chains drawn from one sample of a study of blood T cell repertoires in COVID-19. Using immunoSEQ multiplex PCR, the repertoire was profiled, and TCRdb retains in-frame clones only, with some absent. This table holds about 480,000 clones, 80% to 90% found once. The sequenced sample was PBMCs or T cells enriched from blood (not recorded which). The receptors stem from a woman aged 60-75 years who had recovered from COVID-19. CDR3s include the opening cysteine and the closing phenylalanine or tryptophan. The order of the fields is V gene, J gene, clone size, D gene, CDR3 protein, CDR3 DNA. The D gene is left open where the match is weak. Clone size is shown for a subset of rows, as once, few, many or a class of expanded clone.

>TRBV7-7|TRBJ2-5|-|TRBD1
CASSLVGQGETQYF
TGTGCCAGCAGCCTAGTCGGACAGGGGGAGACCCAGTACTTC
>TRBV24-1|TRBJ1-2|-|-
CATSDSGTPKKNYGYTF
TGTGCCACCAGTGATTCCGGGACACCGAAAAAGAACTATGGCTACACCTTC
>TRBV20-1|TRBJ2-1|-|TRBD2
CSARSGGEQFF
TGCAGTGCTAGATCCGGGGGGGAGCAGTTCTTC
>TRBV5-1|TRBJ2-1|-|TRBD2
CASSLTGTTYNEQFF
TGCGCCAGCAGCCTCACCGGGACTACCTACAATGAGCAGTTCTTC
>TRBV5-6|TRBJ2-7|-|-
CASSDIQAPEQYF
TGTGCCAGCAGCGATATACAGGCCCCCGAGCAGTACTTC
>TRBV29-1|TRBJ1-2|-|TRBD1
CSVTGGVSYGYTF
TGCAGCGTGACAGGGGGAGTATCGTATGGCTACACCTTC
>TRBV9|TRBJ2-7|-|-
CASSALFPKAGETYEQYF
TGTGCCAGCAGCGCCCTCTTCCCCAAGGCCGGGGAGACCTACGAGCAGTACTTC
>TRBV2|TRBJ1-2|-|TRBD1
CASREQGALNYGYTF
TGTGCCAGCAGGGAACAGGGGGCGCTAAACTATGGCTACACCTTC
>TRBV5-1|TRBJ1-6|-|-
CASSLLQNNSPLHF
TGCGCCAGCAGCTTGCTACAGAATAATTCACCCCTCCACTTT
>TRBV11-2|TRBJ2-5|-|-
CASSLGALGTQYF
TGTGCCAGCAGCTTAGGGGCATTAGGGACCCAGTACTTC
>TRBV30|TRBJ2-3|-|TRBD1
CAWSEGAPTDTQYF
TGTGCCTGGAGTGAGGGGGCTCCCACAGATACGCAGTATTTT
>TRBV24-1|TRBJ2-5|-|TRBD1
CATSAAGTGQETQYF
TGTGCCACCAGTGCCGCCGGGACAGGGCAAGAGACCCAGTACTTC
>TRBV12-5|TRBJ1-3|few|TRBD1
CASGPGTGGPSSGNTIYF
TGTGCTAGTGGTCCCGGGACAGGGGGCCCCTCCTCTGGAAACACCATATATTTT
>TRBV11-2|TRBJ2-2|-|TRBD1
CASSPRDSLTGELFF
TGTGCCAGCAGCCCCAGGGACAGCCTAACCGGGGAGCTGTTTTTT
>TRBV5-5|TRBJ1-5|-|TRBD1
CASSFLDRVFQPQHF
TGTGCCAGCAGCTTCCTTGACAGGGTGTTTCAGCCCCAGCATTTT
>TRBV7-9|TRBJ1-1|-|TRBD1
CASSTRLRDREEAFF
TGTGCCAGCAGCACTCGGTTGCGGGACAGGGAAGAAGCTTTCTTT
>TRBV28|TRBJ2-7|-|-
CASRTSGFTYEQYF
TGTGCCAGCAGAACCTCCGGGTTCACCTACGAGCAGTACTTC
>TRBV19|TRBJ1-5|-|-
CASSMAAGINQPQHF
TGTGCCAGTAGTATGGCGGCAGGGATAAATCAGCCCCAGCATTTT
>TRBV6-6|TRBJ2-3|-|-
CASSPNQGLDTQYF
TGTGCCAGCAGTCCCAACCAGGGGCTGGATACGCAGTATTTT
>TRBV19|TRBJ2-1|-|TRBD1
CASSPWTGDNEQFF
TGTGCCAGTAGTCCATGGACAGGGGACAATGAGCAGTTCTTC
>TRBV28|TRBJ1-1|-|-
CASTSSGTEAFF
TGTGCCAGCACCTCCAGTGGTACTGAAGCTTTCTTT
>TRBV5-5|TRBJ1-6|-|TRBD1
CASSLWGQGALPLHF
TGTGCCAGCAGCTTGTGGGGACAGGGGGCTCTACCCCTCCACTTT
>TRBV6-5|TRBJ2-4|-|-
CARADRSKNIQYF
TGTGCCCGAGCGGACAGAAGCAAAAACATTCAGTACTTC
>TRBV4-1|TRBJ2-5|-|TRBD1
CASSPGQVWRETQYF
TGCGCCAGCAGCCCCGGACAGGTCTGGAGAGAGACCCAGTACTTC
>TRBV2|TRBJ1-2|once|TRBD1
CASSVAGGYGYTF
TGTGCCAGCAGTGTCGCAGGGGGGTATGGCTACACCTTC
>TRBV3-1/TRBV3-2|TRBJ1-5|-|TRBD1
CASSQDREGQPQHF
TGTGCCAGCAGCCAGGACAGGGAGGGTCAGCCCCAGCATTTT
>TRBV3-1/TRBV3-2|TRBJ1-2|once|TRBD1
CASSQADRSGYTF
TGTGCCAGCAGCCAAGCGGACAGGAGTGGCTACACCTTC
>TRBV5-1|TRBJ1-1|-|-
CASSPQATSEAFF
TGCGCCAGCAGCCCACAGGCGACTTCTGAAGCTTTCTTT
>TRBV2|TRBJ2-1|-|TRBD2
CASSRLGLEKSNEQFF
TGTGCCAGCAGCCGCCTAGGACTAGAGAAAAGCAATGAGCAGTTCTTC
>TRBV29-1|TRBJ1-1|-|-
CSVERDYTEAFF
TGCAGCGTTGAACGGGATTACACTGAAGCTTTCTTT
>TRBV6-5|TRBJ2-1|-|TRBD1
CASSSGQGEQFF
TGTGCCAGCAGTTCCGGACAGGGTGAGCAGTTCTTC
>TRBV4-1|TRBJ1-6|-|-
CASSQVGRGSNSPLHF
TGCGCCAGCAGCCAAGTCGGTCGGGGTTCTAATTCACCCCTCCACTTT
>TRBV5-4|TRBJ1-1|-|TRBD1
CASSLMGQGGTEAFF
TGTGCCAGCAGCTTAATGGGACAGGGAGGCACTGAAGCTTTCTTT
>TRBV19|TRBJ2-2|-|-
CASTNGGRNTGELFF
TGTGCCAGTACCAACGGGGGAAGGAACACCGGGGAGCTGTTTTTT
>TRBV6-5|TRBJ2-7|-|TRBD1
CASSYRDRGQYEQYF
TGTGCCAGCAGTTACCGGGACAGGGGGCAATACGAGCAGTACTTC
>TRBV7-2|TRBJ2-3|-|TRBD1
CASSPGQGTDTQYF
TGTGCCAGCAGCCCCGGACAGGGAACAGATACGCAGTATTTT
>TRBV18|TRBJ1-5|-|-
CASSLRPADSNQPQHF
TGTGCCAGCTCACTGCGGCCGGCCGATAGCAATCAGCCCCAGCATTTT
>TRBV10-2|TRBJ1-4|-|-
CASSDLGVSNEKLFF
TGCGCCAGCAGTGACCTAGGGGTTTCCAATGAAAAACTGTTTTTT
>TRBV7-6|TRBJ2-1|-|TRBD2
CASSLAAGASYNEQFF
TGTGCCAGCAGCTTAGCAGCGGGGGCCTCCTACAATGAGCAGTTCTTC
>TRBV12-5|TRBJ1-2|-|-
CASGLAGYGYTF
TGTGCTAGTGGTTTGGCAGGCTATGGCTACACCTTC